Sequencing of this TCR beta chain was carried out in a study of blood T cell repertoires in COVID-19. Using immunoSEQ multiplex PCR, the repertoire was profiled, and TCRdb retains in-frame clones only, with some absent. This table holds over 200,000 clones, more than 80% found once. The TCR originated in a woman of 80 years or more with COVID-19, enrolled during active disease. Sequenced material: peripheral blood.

CDR3 DNA: TGTGCCAGCAGCCTAGACAGGGTAGGTGAAGCTTTCTTT. Protein sequence: CASSLDRVGEAFF. This chain links TRBV13 with TRBJ1-1; 7 bases are shared with TRBD1. The CDR3 sequence is 13 residues long. CDR1 is PRHDT, CDR2 FYEKMQ, per germline (reference sequence). Losses at the gene ends were 5 bases for V and 7 bases for J; bases not matched to a gene: 7.